The source of this T cell receptor beta chain is a study of T-cell memory formation after mild COVID-19. Whole-study results and caveats: Clones that contracted from day 15 to 85 had balanced CD4/CD8; later expanders were CD4+ biased.

UMIs and sample barcodes were carried by the TCR alpha and TCR beta cDNA libraries that 5'RACE produced using constant-segment primers. Each CDR3 protein gets one entry after TCRdb re-called the 5' RACE reads with MiXCR. The sample yields approximately 440,000 distinct CDR3 sequences, around 18% seen once. With 1 base removed from V and 7 bases from J, the gap between germline ends came to 8 bases. This CDR3 region has 13 residues. The germline V gene has CDR1 SEHNR and CDR2 FQNEAQ (reference sequence). This clonotype was observed a handful of times. Its target is not known. The rearrangement uses TRBV7-9 and TRBJ2-1, with a tentative D call TRBD2 (6 bases). The source of this sequence is an adult woman who had mild COVID-19 (a few samples of this study predate the infection). Cell type and time point are not known. Source material: PBMCs or a T cell subset sorted from them (not recorded which). The CDR3 DNA is TGTGCCAGCAGCTTAGTAGCGGCAAATGAGCAGTTCTTC. Protein sequence: CASSLVAANEQFF.